What follows are 29 T cell receptor beta chains derived from one specimen sequenced in a study of Ad26.COV2.S vaccination and SARS-CoV-2 variants. Treatment described: around 19 received Ad26.COV2.S at low or high dose, single or two shots; about five received placebo; per-sample allocation not given. At day 63 after the first vaccine or placebo injection, samples were drawn. Measured with immunoSEQ multiplex PCR; TCRdb has only the in-frame clones, and not every one. The repertoire holds roughly 680,000 clones, with about 90% as singletons. The sample was peripheral blood, taken in a trial of Ad26.COV2.S vaccine versus placebo. These receptors originate from a person aged 18-60 years who received the Ad26.COV2.S COVID-19 vaccine or a placebo.

The chain uses TRBV19 and TRBJ1-4; 7 bases are a match to TRBD1. This CDR3 has 15 residues. The germline V gene has CDR1 LNHDA and CDR2 SQIVND (reference sequence). V lost 5 bases to trimming and J lost 5 bases; unmatched junction nucleotides: 8. The CDR3, as DNA: TGTGCCAGTAGTCCTACCGGGACAGAGAATGAAAAACTGTTTTTT. Protein product: CASSPTGTENEKLFF.

The chain recombines TRBV12-5 with TRBJ2-3; the D is unclear. The germline V gene has CDR1 LGHNT and CDR2 FRNRAP. The ends were cut back, 0 bases at V and 2 bases at J, with 12 bases in the middle. The CDR3 extends over 16 amino acids. CDR3 in DNA: TGTGCTAGTGGTTTGGTATACGCCCTCGACACAGATACGCAGTATTTT. Protein: CASGLVYALDTDTQYF.

As concerns this clone: A much larger clone differs from this one at a single base, so this may be a read error. V usage is TRBV6-2 or TRBV6-3 and J usage is TRBJ2-5, with 7 nucleotides matching TRBD2. CDR1 is MNHEY, CDR2 SVGEGT, per germline. CDR3 length: 14 residues. V gave up 4 bases and J gave up 5 bases; unmatched junction bases: 7. CDR3 coding DNA: TGTGCCAGCAGTTCCGGGACCGGGAGGGAGACCCAGTACTTC. Amino acids: CASSSGTGRETQYF.

This rearrangement joins TRBV24-1 to TRBJ1-1; TRBD1 might be the D (6 bases). CDR3 length: 15 amino acids. Trimming left V 3 bases short and J 1 base short, with 11 bases between. Germline CDR1 is KGHDR and CDR2 is SFDVKD. In DNA, the CDR3 is TGTGCCACCAGTGATGCCGACAGGAAGAACACTGAAGCTTTCTTT. Translated: CATSDADRKNTEAFF.

This clone was recorded only once. The chain recombines TRBV30 with TRBJ2-5; maybe TRBD2 (5 bases). Germline CDR1 and CDR2: GTSNPN and SVGIG (reference sequence). The CDR3 has 13 amino acids. V dropped 5 bases and J dropped 0 bases, with 10 bases sitting between them. The CDR3 reads CAWETTHQETQYF. In DNA, the CDR3 is TGTGCCTGGGAGACTACTCACCAAGAGACCCAGTACTTC. The whole variable domain, remainder taken from reference TRBV30 and TRBJ2-5, is SQTIHQWPATLVQPVGSPLSLECTVEGTSNPNLYWYRQAAGRGLQLLFYSVGIGQISSEVPQNLSASRPQDRQFILSSKKLLLSDSGFYLCAWETTHQETQYFGPGTRLLVL.

The genes are TRBV28 and TRBJ2-3; D is possibly TRBD2 (6 bases). V lost 7 bases and J lost 3, with 11 bases in between. CDR3 length equals 13 residues. Germline loops: CDR1 MDHEN, CDR2 SYDVKM. CDR3 nucleotide sequence: TGTGCCAGCATCCTGGGGGGTACAGATACGCAGTATTTT. It yields the protein CASILGGTDTQYF.

This chain joins TRBV4-3 and TRBJ1-1; a weak D match, TRBD1 (5 bases). The CDR3 runs to 13 residues. Germline V gene sequence: CDR1 LGHNA, CDR2 YSLEER. V was pared by 1 base and J by 8 bases, with 11 bases between. The CDR3 coding sequence is TGCGCCAGCAGCCAAGTTCCTGGGACCGAAGCTTTCTTT. It codes for CASSQVPGTEAFF.

This chain connects TRBV25-1 to TRBJ2-3; perhaps TRBD2 as D (7 bases). The CDR3 is 14 residues long. V lost 6 bases and J lost 10, with 20 bases in between. Looked up from germline, CDR1 is MGHDK and CDR2 is SYGVNS. This chain's CDR3 is CASRGGLGYGSQYF. DNA for the CDR3: TGTGCCAGCAGGGGGGGGCTGGGTTATGGTTCGCAGTATTTT.

The chain combines TRBV13 with TRBJ1-1; unclear D gene. V shed 5 bases and J shed 0 bases, with 10 bases lying between them. Germline V gene lookup returns CDR1 PRHDT and CDR2 FYEKMQ (reference sequence). The CDR3 spans 14 residues. The CDR3 spells CASSRPPMNTEAFF. For the CDR3, the DNA is TGTGCCAGCAGCCGGCCGCCCATGAACACTGAAGCTTTCTTT.

The rearrangement uses TRBV2 and TRBJ2-7; 13 nucleotides align to TRBD2. Germline V gene lookup returns CDR1 SNHLY and CDR2 FYNNEI. With 8 bases clipped from V and 3 bases from J, the junction kept 7 bases outside the gene matches. The CDR3 has 15 amino acids. The CDR3 nucleotides are TGTGCCAGCTTCGGACTAGCGGGAGAAAACTACGAGCAGTACTTC. Protein sequence: CASFGLAGENYEQYF.

V is TRBV6-5 and J is TRBJ1-5, with a weak D call TRBD1 (6 bases). V was shortened by 8 bases and J by 8 bases, with 13 bases between the two germline ends. The length of the CDR3 is 12 residues. Germline CDR1 MNHEY, CDR2 SVGAGI. The CDR3 region has the DNA TGTGCCAGCCGGGGGGGCCGGGAGCCCCAGCATTTT. It translates to CASRGGREPQHF.

The V call is TRBV7-9, the J call TRBJ1-1, with D possibly TRBD1 on 5 matching bases. V shed 5 bases and J shed 3 bases, with 22 bases lying between them. The CDR3 loop spans 17 amino acids. Germline CDR1 reads SEHNR; CDR2 reads FQNEAQ (reference sequence). CDR3 amino acids: CASSRPEGLGGDTEAFF. The CDR3 coding sequence is TGTGCCAGCAGCCGACCTGAGGGTTTGGGAGGGGACACTGAAGCTTTCTTT.

The count of this clone is one. As DNA, the CDR3 is TGTGCCAGCAGTGAAAGACAGGGGCGGAACAATGAGCAGTTCTTC. This gives the protein CASSERQGRNNEQFF. The rearrangement links TRBV2 to TRBJ2-1; 8 bases map to TRBD1. The CDR3 is made up of 15 amino acids. The germline gives CDR1 SNHLY, CDR2 FYNNEI. V shed 2 bases and J 5 bases; nucleotides not matched to a gene: 5.

This rearrangement joins TRBV15 to TRBJ2-1, with 10 bases that match TRBD2. Trimming took 0 bases from V and 6 from J; bases not matched to a gene: 5. The CDR3 extends over 16 amino acids. Germline V lookup: CDR1 LNHNV, CDR2 YYDKDF (reference sequence). DNA of the CDR3: TGTGCCACCAGCAGAGAAAGCCTAGCGGGAGTCAATGAGCAGTTCTTC. Its translation: CATSRESLAGVNEQFF.

This clone has just a few counts. The CDR3 reads CAWSVKGGTGGWSYGYTF. The CDR3 DNA reads TGTGCCTGGAGTGTAAAGGGAGGTACAGGGGGCTGGAGCTATGGCTACACCTTC. The chain links TRBV30 to TRBJ1-2; 9 bases align to TRBD1. CDR3 length equals 18 residues. The V gene end was trimmed by 0 bases and the J gene end by 4 bases; junction bases not matched to a gene: 15. CDR1 is GTSNPN, CDR2 SVGIG, per germline (reference sequence).

The chain combines TRBV30 with TRBJ2-5; weak D call: TRBD1 (6 bases). The CDR3 consists of 13 residues. In germline, CDR1 is GTSNPN, CDR2 SVGIG (reference sequence). V was shortened by 0 bases and J by 6 bases, with 11 bases between the two germline ends. The CDR3 sequence: CAWSVTGLQTQYF. The CDR3 DNA is TGTGCCTGGAGTGTTACAGGGTTGCAGACCCAGTACTTC.

On this clone: Other DNA sequences of this sample code for an identical CDR3. V usage is TRBV6-5 and J usage is TRBJ2-2, with D possibly TRBD2 on 6 matching bases. V lost 6 bases and J 0 bases, leaving 8 bases between the germline ends. This CDR3 region has 14 residues. Germline CDR1 MNHEY, CDR2 SVGAGI. The CDR3: CASSWGANTGELFF. The CDR3 DNA reads as TGTGCCAGCAGCTGGGGGGCGAACACCGGGGAGCTGTTTTTT.

This chain connects TRBV2 to TRBJ2-2; 10 positions agree with TRBD2. V shed 8 bases, J shed 5 bases, and the junction held 5 bases outside the gene matches. This CDR3 region has 14 residues. The germline V gene has CDR1 SNHLY and CDR2 FYNNEI. The CDR3 is CASGSSGRTGELFF. The CDR3 DNA sequence: TGTGCCAGCGGGTCTAGCGGGAGAACCGGGGAGCTGTTTTTT.

Remarks on this clone: The same CDR3 also results from other DNA sequences found in this sample. V usage is TRBV18 and J usage is TRBJ2-5; D is possibly TRBD2 (5 bases). V gave up 2 bases and J gave up 1 base, with 5 bases separating them. The CDR3 loop spans 13 amino acids. Germline lookup yields CDR1 KGHSH and CDR2 LQKENI. The CDR3 DNA follows: TGTGCCAGCTCACCAGCGGGCCAAGAGACCCAGTACTTC. This sequence encodes CASSPAGQETQYF.

The rearrangement joins TRBV25-1 to TRBJ2-1; 8 nucleotides match TRBD2. V lost 4 bases to trimming and J lost 6 bases; unmatched junction nucleotides: 8. Germline CDR1 and CDR2: MGHDK and SYGVNS. The CDR3 length is 15 residues. The CDR3 region has the DNA TGTGCCAGCAGTGCCCTACGGGAGGGCCGCAATGAGCAGTTCTTC. It is translated as CASSALREGRNEQFF. Full variable domain (remainder filled in from reference TRBV25-1 and TRBJ2-1): EADIYQTPRYLVIGTGKKITLECSQTMGHDKMYWYQQDPGMELHLIHYSYGVNSTEKGDLSSESTVSRIRTEHFPLTLESARPSHTSQYLCASSALREGRNEQFFGPGTRLTVL.

This chain joins TRBV9 and TRBJ2-2, with D possibly TRBD2 on 6 matching bases. The germline CDR1 and CDR2 sequences are SGDLS and YYNGEE. The CDR3 length is 13 residues. Deletions cut 8 bases from V and 4 bases from J, with 12 bases between. CDR3 bases: TGTGCCAGTAATGGGGGGACCACCGGGGAGCTGTTTTTT. It is translated as CASNGGTTGELFF. The full variable domain, its missing parts supplied by reference TRBV9 and TRBJ2-2, is DSGVTQTPKHLITATGQRVTLRCSPRSGDLSVYWYQQSLDQGLQFLIQYYNGEERAKGNILERFSAQQFPDLHSELNLSSLELGDSALYFCASNGGTTGELFFGEGSRLTVL.

The V and J genes are TRBV4-1 and TRBJ1-1; D gene ambiguous. Trimming left V 6 bases short and J 0 bases short, with 11 bases between. This CDR3 region has 14 residues. Per the germline V gene, CDR1 is MGHRA and CDR2 is YSYEKL. CDR3 loop: CASREVGMNTEAFF. The CDR3 bases are TGCGCCAGCAGGGAGGTGGGAATGAACACTGAAGCTTTCTTT.

The chain has TRBV4-2 and TRBJ2-2; 8 positions match TRBD1. The CDR3 is 18 residues long. Looked up from germline, CDR1 is LGHNA and CDR2 is YNFKEQ. J lost 4 bases, V lost 0 bases, and 10 bases had no gene match. DNA for the CDR3: TGTGCCAGCAGCCAAGATCCCTTGCAGGGGGCCACCACCGGGGAGCTGTTTTTT. It encodes CASSQDPLQGATTGELFF.

This clone was seen a single time. The CDR3 bases are TGTGCCAGCAGCGTCGATCGGGGGGGCGGGCCCCAGCATTTT. It is translated as CASSVDRGGGPQHF. The J gene is TRBJ1-5, the V gene TRBV9; D may be TRBD1 (6 bases). Trimming took off 2 bases at V and 9 bases at J, with 15 bases between the two ends. CDR3 length equals 14 residues. Per the germline V gene, CDR1 is SGDLS and CDR2 is YYNGEE.

This clone was picked up one time. The rearrangement uses TRBV5-1 and TRBJ2-5; 10 bases fit TRBD1. The germline V gene encodes CDR1 SGHRS and CDR2 YFSETQ. The CDR3 loop spans 16 amino acids. The J segment lost 3 bases and the V segment lost 2 bases, leaving 7 bases of the junction unmatched. CDR3 coding DNA: TGCGCCAGCAGCTTCGGGACAGGGGCCCAGGAAGAGACCCAGTACTTC. This gives the protein CASSFGTGAQEETQYF. The full variable domain, completed using reference TRBV5-1 and TRBJ2-5, is KAGVTQTPRYLIKTRGQQVTLSCSPISGHRSVSWYQQTPGQGLQFLFEYFSETQRNKGNFPGRFSGRQFSNSRSEMNVSTLELGDSALYLCASSFGTGAQEETQYFGPGTRLLVL.

The chain links TRBV19 to TRBJ1-5; no clear D. This CDR3 comprises 13 residues. Germline loops: CDR1 LNHDA, CDR2 SQIVND (reference sequence). The ends were cut back, 2 bases at V and 4 bases at J, with 6 bases in the middle. CDR3 sequence: CASSIIQNQPQHF. The CDR3 DNA is TGTGCCAGTAGTATAATCCAGAATCAGCCCCAGCATTTT.

The gene calls are TRBV5-1 and TRBJ2-3, with D possibly matching TRBD2 (6 bases). The germline gives CDR1 SGHRS, CDR2 YFSETQ. The CDR3 is made up of 14 amino acids. V was shortened by 2 bases and J by 2 bases, with 9 bases between the two germline ends. The CDR3, as DNA: TGCGCCAGCAGCTTTGCGCGGGACACAGATACGCAGTATTTT. Protein product: CASSFARDTDTQYF.

This chain joins TRBV6-2 or TRBV6-3 and TRBJ1-4, with a weak D call TRBD1 (5 bases). V lost 6 bases, J lost 8 bases, and 13 bases lay in between. The germline CDR1 and CDR2 sequences are MNHEY and SVGEGT. The CDR3 spans 13 residues. Written as DNA, the CDR3 is TGTGCCAGCAGCTCTCAGGGCCAGGAAAAACTGTTTTTT. It encodes CASSSQGQEKLFF.

This clone was detected a few times. The chain employs TRBV30 and TRBJ2-7; 12 bases are a match to TRBD2. Trimming cost V 5 bases and J 3 bases; bases outside gene matches: 5. The CDR3 is made up of 14 amino acids. The germline V gene encodes CDR1 GTSNPN and CDR2 SVGIG (reference sequence). The CDR3 nucleotides read TGTGCCTGGTCTCTAGCGGGGGGGAACTACGAGCAGTACTTC. This gives the protein CAWSLAGGNYEQYF.